This T cell receptor (beta chain) emerged from a study of OX40 agonist ivuxolimab in advanced cancers. At the level of the study: Enrollees could have had prior anti-PD-1, anti-PD-L1 or anti-CTLA-4 therapy, which 40% had received.

Study findings and constraints: With doses of 0.1 to 3.0 mg/kg, CD4+ and CD8+ blood T cells had undergone clonal expansion by week 6.

Points on this clone: The antigen is not known.

Some clones are missing from TCRdb's copy, which holds only in-frame ones; the method was immunoSEQ multiplex PCR. Of 30,000 to 35,000 clones in the sample, roughly four fifths were seen once. Germline V lookup: CDR1 SGHNT, CDR2 YYREEE (reference sequence). The CDR3 runs to 15 residues. Trimming at V came to 1 base and at J to 3 bases, leaving 5 bases not matched to a gene. Autoimmune disease history or systemic immunosuppression led to patients being barred. The sequencing here drew on CD4+ or CD8+ T cells sorted from blood, taken in a trial of the OX40 agonist ivuxolimab. The TCR was taken from an adult with an advanced solid tumor such as melanoma, head and neck, liver or kidney cancer. J is TRBJ2-7 and V is TRBV5-4, with 9 bases aligning to TRBD1. The CDR3 region is CASSLPDRGYYEQYF. For the CDR3, the DNA is TGTGCCAGCAGCTTGCCTGACAGGGGGTACTACGAGCAGTACTTC.